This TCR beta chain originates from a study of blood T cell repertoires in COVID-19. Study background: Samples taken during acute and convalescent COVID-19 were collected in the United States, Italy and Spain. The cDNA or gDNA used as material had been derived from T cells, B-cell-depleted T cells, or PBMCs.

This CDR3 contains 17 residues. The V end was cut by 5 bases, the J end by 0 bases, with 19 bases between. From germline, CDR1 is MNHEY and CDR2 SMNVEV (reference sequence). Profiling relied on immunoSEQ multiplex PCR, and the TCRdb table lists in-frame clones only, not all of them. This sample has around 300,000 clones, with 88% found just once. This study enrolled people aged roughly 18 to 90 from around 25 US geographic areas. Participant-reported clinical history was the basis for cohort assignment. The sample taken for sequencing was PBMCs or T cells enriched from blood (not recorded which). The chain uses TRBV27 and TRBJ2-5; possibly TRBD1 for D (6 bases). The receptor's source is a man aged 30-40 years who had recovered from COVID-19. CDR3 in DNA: TGTGCCAGCAGTCCGATCCCGGGACACCTGTACCAAGAGACCCAGTACTTC. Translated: CASSPIPGHLYQETQYF.